The 5 T cell receptor beta chains listed next were all sequenced from one sample in a study of T-cell reconstitution after alpha-beta-depleted transplantation in children. Preparation of the TCRbeta library used unique molecular identifiers. Each CDR3 protein gets one entry after TCRdb re-called the PCR reads with MiXCR. The table records around 300,000 distinct CDR3 sequences, around 25% of them present only once. The sequencing here drew on PBMCs, mostly from graft donor cells, taken 180 days after TCRalphabeta/CD19-depleted stem cell transplant. The receptors stem from a male patient aged 10 to 17 who had a stem cell transplant for acute lymphoblastic leukemia, so the T cells may come from the graft donor.

This clonotype was counted a few times. The chain links TRBV12-3 or TRBV12-4 to TRBJ2-1, with 9 bases lining up with TRBD2. CDR3 length: 16 residues. V was clipped by 4 bases and J by 0 bases; unmatched bases: 4. CDR3 DNA: TGTGCCAGCAGTTCCTCGCGGGAGGGCTCCTACAATGAGCAGTTCTTC. It translates to CASSSSREGSYNEQFF.

The J gene is TRBJ1-4, the V gene TRBV20-1; the D gene is possibly TRBD1 (5 bases). Trimming shortened V by 3 bases and J by 7 bases, and 21 bases separated the two germline ends. The CDR3 has 16 amino acids. Germline-derived CDR1 and CDR2 are DFQATT and SNEGSKA (reference sequence). The CDR3 DNA reads as TGCAGTGCTAGGGCGGGCCTACAGGCCCGACTTGAAAAACTGTTTTTT. Protein sequence: CSARAGLQARLEKLFF.

V and J are TRBV12-3 or TRBV12-4 and TRBJ1-5; D unresolved. This CDR3 is built from 15 residues. V shed 6 bases and J shed 6 bases, with 18 bases lying between them. For the CDR3, the DNA is TGTGCCAGCAGAAAAATCCCGGAATTGGGTCAGCCCCAGCATTTT. Protein sequence: CASRKIPELGQPQHF.

The chain uses TRBV7-3 and TRBJ1-2, with D possibly being TRBD1 (5 bases). The V end was cut by 0 bases, the J end by 6 bases, with 8 bases between. The V gene's germline CDR1 is SGHTA and CDR2 FQGTGA. The CDR3 consists of 13 residues. The CDR3 loop is CASSLTQGDGYTF. The CDR3 nucleotides read TGTGCCAGCAGCTTAACTCAGGGTGATGGCTACACCTTC.

There are a few counts of this clonotype. The V gene is TRBV14, the J gene TRBJ2-1, with 9 bases that match TRBD2. Germline V gene lookup returns CDR1 SGHDN and CDR2 FVKESK. The V gene end was trimmed by 5 bases and the J gene end by 2 bases; junction bases not matched to a gene: 4. The CDR3 covers 15 residues. The CDR3 protein is CASSSGTSPYNEQFF. The CDR3 bases are TGTGCCAGCAGCTCCGGGACTAGCCCCTACAATGAGCAGTTCTTC.